Listed below are T cell receptor beta chains from one sample, sequenced in a study of cytomegalovirus exposure and HLA in healthy donors. The repertoire was sequenced with immunoSEQ multiplex PCR; TCRdb's copy has only in-frame clones and lacks some. The table has about 200,000 clones, approximately 85% seen once. Sequenced input: PBMCs. The receptors here all came from a woman between 50 and 59 years old in good health and CMV-seronegative. CDR3s include the opening cysteine and the closing phenylalanine or tryptophan. The D gene is left open where the match is weak. Some rows have no size entry. The others give once, few or many, or a class for an expanded clone.

V,D,J,size,DNA,CDR3
TRBV4-3,TRBD2,TRBJ2-7,-,TGCGCCAGCAGCCTAGGTTCGGGGGGTCCCTACGAGCAGTACTTC,CASSLGSGGPYEQYF
TRBV9,-,TRBJ1-1,-,TGTGCCAGCAGCCCCTCCGGGGGATTGACTGAAGCTTTCTTT,CASSPSGGLTEAFF
TRBV5-1,TRBD1,TRBJ2-1,-,TGCGCCAGCAGCTTGATCCCGACAGGGGGTAATGAGCAGTTCTTC,CASSLIPTGGNEQFF
TRBV30,TRBD2,TRBJ2-1,-,TGTGCCTGGTCGCCGCTAGCGGGAGGGGACAATGAGCAGTTCTTC,CAWSPLAGGDNEQFF
TRBV9,-,TRBJ1-1,once,TGTGCCAGCAGCGTAGAGATCCGGAGTGAAGCTTTCTTT,CASSVEIRSEAFF
TRBV28,TRBD2,TRBJ2-5,-,TGTGCCAGCAGTTTATGGATAGCGGGAGGACAGACCCAGTACTTC,CASSLWIAGGQTQYF
TRBV18,TRBD1,TRBJ2-7,-,TGTGCCAGCTCATTTGGGGACAGGGGCTACGAGCAGTACTTC,CASSFGDRGYEQYF
TRBV9,TRBD1,TRBJ1-6,-,TGTGCCAGCAGCGCACCCCGGGGACAGAATAATTCACCCCTCCACTTT,CASSAPRGQNNSPLHF
TRBV11-2,-,TRBJ1-5,few,TGTGCCAGCAGCCTAATGGCCGGAGGCAATCAGCCCCAGCATTTT,CASSLMAGGNQPQHF
TRBV27,-,TRBJ2-2,-,TGTGCCAGCAGTTCGGTAACCGGGGAGCTGTTTTTT,CASSSVTGELFF
TRBV28,TRBD1,TRBJ2-7,-,TGTGCCAGCAGTTATCCCGGGACAGGGGAATGGGAGCAGTACTTC,CASSYPGTGEWEQYF
TRBV5-4,-,TRBJ1-1,-,TGTGCCAGCAGCTTGAGCTCCCTTTTGAACACTGAAGCTTTCTTT,CASSLSSLLNTEAFF
TRBV11-2,-,TRBJ2-7,-,TGTGCCAGCAGCTTAGGGCAGGGCGACAAGCAGTACTTC,CASSLGQGDKQYF
TRBV28,-,TRBJ2-1,-,TGTGCCAGCAGTTACTCTTGGGGGCGCAACAATGAGCAGTTCTTC,CASSYSWGRNNEQFF
TRBV7-9,-,TRBJ1-3,-,TGTGCCAGCAACGATTTGGGGGGGACACTTCGCCTCTCTGGAAACACCATATATTTT,CASNDLGGTLRLSGNTIYF
TRBV2,-,TRBJ2-5,-,TGTGCCAGCAGTACTGGGCCTTACCCCCAAGAGACCCAGTACTTC,CASSTGPYPQETQYF
TRBV27,TRBD1,TRBJ1-1,-,TGTGCCAGCAGTCTCACCCGCCGGGACAGGCTCCCGAACACTGAAGCTTTCTTT,CASSLTRRDRLPNTEAFF
TRBV10-3,TRBD2,TRBJ2-1,-,TGTGCCATCAGTGAGCCCGAGAGAGCGGGATACTACAATGAGCAGTTCTTC,CAISEPERAGYYNEQFF
TRBV7-8,TRBD1,TRBJ2-5,-,TGTGCCAGCAGCTCCAATTTGGACAGGCACGATCAAGAGACCCAGTACTTC,CASSSNLDRHDQETQYF
TRBV2,-,TRBJ2-5,-,TGTGCCAGCTACCCGGAGAGGGCCCAAGAGACCCAGTACTTC,CASYPERAQETQYF